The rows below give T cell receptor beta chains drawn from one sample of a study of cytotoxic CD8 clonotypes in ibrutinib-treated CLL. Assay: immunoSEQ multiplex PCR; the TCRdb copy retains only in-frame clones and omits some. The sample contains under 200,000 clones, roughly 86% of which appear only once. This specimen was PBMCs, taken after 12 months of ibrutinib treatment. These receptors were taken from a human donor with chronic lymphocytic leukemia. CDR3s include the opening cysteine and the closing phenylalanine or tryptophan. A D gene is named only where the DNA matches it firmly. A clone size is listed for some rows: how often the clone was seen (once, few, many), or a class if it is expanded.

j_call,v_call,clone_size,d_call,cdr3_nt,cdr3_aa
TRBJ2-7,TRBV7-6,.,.,TGTGCCAGCAGCCGCACTGCAAGCAGTACTTCAGGGGAGCAGTACTTC,CASSRTASSTSGEQYF
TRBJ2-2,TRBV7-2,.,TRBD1,TGTGCCAGCAGCGACAGGGTCAGTAGCGCCGGGGAGCTGTTTTTT,CASSDRVSSAGELFF
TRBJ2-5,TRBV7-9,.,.,TGTGCCAGCAGCTTACAGGGGCTAGGGGAGACCCAGTACTTC,CASSLQGLGETQYF
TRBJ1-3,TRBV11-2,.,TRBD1,TGTGCCAGCAGCCCAGGAGGACAGGGGGTAGTTGGAAACACCATATATTTT,CASSPGGQGVVGNTIYF
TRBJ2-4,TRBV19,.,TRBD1,TGTGCCAGTAGTATTGGACAGGGGATTATGGTCAAAAACATTCAGTACTTC,CASSIGQGIMVKNIQYF
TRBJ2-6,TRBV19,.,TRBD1,TGTGCCAGTAGTATGCGCACAGGGGGAAGGGGGGCCAACGTCCTGACTTTC,CASSMRTGGRGANVLTF
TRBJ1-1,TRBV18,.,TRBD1,TGTGCCAGCTCACCGACACAGGGGGGGGCCACTGAAGCTTTCTTT,CASSPTQGGATEAFF
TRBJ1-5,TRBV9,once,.,TGTGCCAGCAGCGTAGGAGGGGTTCAGCCCCAGCATTTT,CASSVGGVQPQHF
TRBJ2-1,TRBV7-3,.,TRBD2,TGTGCCAGCAGCTTAGATAGCGGGGCCTACAATGAGCAGTTCTTC,CASSLDSGAYNEQFF
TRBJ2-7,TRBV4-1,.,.,TGCGCCAGCAGCCAGCCTACGGACGGCAGCTACGAGCAGTACTTC,CASSQPTDGSYEQYF
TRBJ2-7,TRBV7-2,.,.,TGTGCCAGCAGCCCCTATGCGGAGGGCTTGGAGCAGTACTTC,CASSPYAEGLEQYF
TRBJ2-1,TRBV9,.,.,TGTGCCAGCAGCGTAGCGGGGTTCGTGAATGAGCAGTTCTTC,CASSVAGFVNEQFF
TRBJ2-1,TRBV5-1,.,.,TGCGCCAGCAGCTTGCTGAGAACCTCCTACAATGAGCAGTTCTTC,CASSLLRTSYNEQFF
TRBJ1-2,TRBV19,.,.,TGTGCCAGTAGTATTAGCTTTGGTAGCAGCTATGGCTACACCTTC,CASSISFGSSYGYTF
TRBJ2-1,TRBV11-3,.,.,TGTGCCAGCAGTAAGCTTGGCGGGGCCTACAATGAGCAGTTCTTC,CASSKLGGAYNEQFF
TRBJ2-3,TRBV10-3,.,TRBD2,TGTGCCATCAGTGGACTAGCGGGGGGCGCCAGGGATACGCAGTATTTT,CAISGLAGGARDTQYF